This section outlines one T cell receptor beta chain sequence together with its context. CDR1 LNHDA and CDR2 SQIVND come from the germline V gene (reference sequence). V gave up 6 bases and J gave up 3 bases, with 11 bases separating them. The CDR3 covers 13 residues. Method: immunoSEQ multiplex PCR; TCRdb's copy keeps in-frame clones and lacks some. The sample lists about 140,000 clones, 70% to 90% seen once, with roughly 11% in the top ten. The data are from a study of blood T cell repertoires in COVID-19. The receptor was derived from a woman over 75 with acute or convalescent COVID-19. Input material: peripheral blood. The V and J genes are TRBV19 and TRBJ1-1; D is unclear. The CDR3: CASSFDFYTEAFF. In nucleotides, the CDR3 is TGTGCCAGTAGCTTTGACTTTTACACTGAAGCTTTCTTT.